A single sample gave rise to the 4 T cell receptor beta chains below, sequenced in a study of T cells in tuberculosis. The time point denotes: new active TB diagnosis, blood taken before or within 7 days of starting treatment. Assay used: immunoSEQ multiplex PCR; TCRdb lists only in-frame clones, some missing. The data contain roughly 31,000 clones, 86% of them seen just once; the ten biggest clones take up roughly 5%. The sample consisted of PBMCs, taken at tuberculosis diagnosis. These receptors were obtained from an adult with tuberculosis.

V and J are TRBV5-3 and TRBJ1-3, with TRBD1 as a possible D gene (6 bases). TRBV5-3 carries the ORF label, with uncertain function. The CDR3 has 16 residues. Trimming cost V 3 bases and J 0 bases, with 13 bases left between them. CDR3 protein: CARSSWTARSGNTIYF. The CDR3 DNA reads as TGTGCCAGAAGCTCTTGGACAGCGCGCTCTGGAAACACCATATATTTT.

The DNA of the CDR3 is TGTGCCAGCAGTGACGCTGCCTGGGGGGTTGACCAGCCCCAGCATTTT. It encodes CASSDAAWGVDQPQHF. The V gene is TRBV6-1, the J gene TRBJ1-5; a possible D gene is TRBD1 (5 bases). The CDR3 has 16 residues. The germline V gene encodes CDR1 MNHNS and CDR2 SASEGT. V shed 3 bases and J shed 7 bases, with 19 bases lying between them.

This chain connects TRBV29-1 to TRBJ2-7; D possibly corresponds to TRBD1 (5 bases). V lost 5 bases, J lost 2 bases, and 13 bases lay in between. The CDR3 sequence is 13 residues long. Germline CDR1 reads SQVTM; CDR2 reads ANQGSEA. The CDR3 protein is CSVSQDRAYEQYF. CDR3 coding DNA: TGCAGCGTTTCCCAAGACAGAGCCTACGAGCAGTACTTC.

The genes are TRBV7-9 and TRBJ2-5, with 7 nucleotides matching TRBD1. Trimming cost V 5 bases and J 4 bases; bases outside gene matches: 7. This CDR3 is built from 14 residues. From germline, CDR1 is SEHNR and CDR2 FQNEAQ (reference sequence). CDR3: CASSQMTGIETQYF. As DNA, the CDR3 is TGTGCCAGCAGCCAAATGACAGGGATAGAGACCCAGTACTTC. Together with reference TRBV7-9 and TRBJ2-5, the CDR3 gives the full variable domain: DTGVSQNPRHKITKRGQNVTFRCDPISEHNRLYWYRQTLGQGPEFLTYFQNEAQLEKSRLLSDRFSAERPKGSFSTLEIQRTEQGDSAMYLCASSQMTGIETQYFGPGTRLLVL.